These 21 T cell receptor beta chains share one sample of origin, sequenced in a study of cytomegalovirus exposure and HLA in healthy donors. The PCR was carried out with 60 Vbeta primers and 13 Jbeta primers. Sequencing was performed with immunoSEQ multiplex PCR; in TCRdb, only in-frame clones are kept and a portion is missing. The sample data list tens of thousands of clones. The sequenced sample consisted of PBMCs. These receptors were collected from a man aged 45-60 years in good health and CMV-seropositive.

The J gene is TRBJ1-2, the V gene TRBV6-5; 7 nucleotides align to TRBD1. With V trimmed by 6 bases and J by 4 bases, 5 bases remained unmatched. CDR1 MNHEY and CDR2 SVGAGI come from the germline V gene. The CDR3 loop spans 13 amino acids. The CDR3, as DNA: TGTGCCAGCAGCGCGGACAGGTCCTATGGCTACACCTTC. It translates to CASSADRSYGYTF.

The chain is built from TRBV10-1 and TRBJ2-1; D remains ambiguous. The V and J ends lost 6 bases and 10 bases respectively, with 13 bases between them. There are 12 residues in the CDR3. From germline, CDR1 is WNHNN and CDR2 SYGVQD (reference sequence). The CDR3 protein is CASSTSGAEQFF. The CDR3 DNA follows: TGCGCCAGCAGCACTTCTGGTGCCGAGCAGTTCTTC.

This chain connects TRBV6-5 to TRBJ1-2; D perhaps matches TRBD1 (5 bases). The CDR3 is made up of 15 amino acids. Trimming took off 2 bases at V and 4 bases at J, with 14 bases between the two ends. Germline V CDR1 and CDR2: MNHEY, SVGAGI. CDR3 protein: CASSYGWGGSYGYTF. The CDR3 DNA reads TGTGCCAGCAGTTACGGGTGGGGGGGAAGCTATGGCTACACCTTC.

The chain joins TRBV7-9 to TRBJ2-3; TRBD1 agrees at 7 bases. Trimming at V came to 2 bases and at J to 2 bases, leaving 7 bases not matched to a gene. The CDR3 runs 16 residues. Germline CDR1 is SEHNR and CDR2 is FQNEAQ (reference sequence). CDR3: CASSLIAGGFTDTQYF. The CDR3 coding sequence is TGTGCCAGCAGCTTAATTGCAGGGGGTTTCACAGATACGCAGTATTTT.

The chain carries TRBV7-2 and TRBJ1-2; D not certain. In germline, CDR1 is SGHTA, CDR2 FQGNSA. Trimming shortened V by 5 bases and J by 5 bases, and 12 bases separated the two germline ends. This CDR3 spans 13 amino acids. CDR3 nucleotide sequence: TGTGCCAGCAGCACTGATGTTTCATATGGCTACACCTTC. It encodes CASSTDVSYGYTF.

This rearrangement joins TRBV6-6 to TRBJ1-1; the D is unclear. The germline V gene encodes CDR1 MNHNY and CDR2 SVGAGI (reference sequence). The CDR3 spans 13 residues. V was clipped by 5 bases and J by 3 bases, with 10 bases between them. The CDR3 is CASSTPLDTEAFF. The CDR3 nucleotides read TGTGCCAGCAGTACTCCCCTGGACACTGAAGCTTTCTTT.

V and J are TRBV4-1 and TRBJ2-7; possibly TRBD1 for D (6 bases). V lost 8 bases and J lost 1, with 27 bases in between. CDR1 is MGHRA and CDR2 is YSYEKL in the germline V gene. This CDR3 has 18 residues. DNA of the CDR3: TGCGCCAGCTCCCTCGGGACAAGCATACGACAAAAATCCTACGAGCAGTACGTC. This translates into CASSLGTSIRQKSYEQYV.

The V call is TRBV6-5, the J call TRBJ2-1; 10 nucleotides agree with TRBD2. Germline values: CDR1 MNHEY, CDR2 SVGAGI. CDR3 length: 14 amino acids. Germline trimming cut 7 bases from V and 5 bases from J; bases unmatched to any gene: 5. CDR3 coding DNA: TGTGCCAGCATCCGGCTAGCGGGAGACAATGAGCAGTTCTTC. As protein: CASIRLAGDNEQFF.

The chain employs TRBV9 and TRBJ2-4; the match to TRBD1 covers 7 bases. The CDR3 runs to 16 residues. Unmatched junction bases numbered 6, after V lost 3 bases and J lost 0 bases. Germline V gives CDR1 SGDLS, CDR2 YYNGEE. For the CDR3, the DNA is TGTGCCAGCAGCGCCACAGGGGCCATAGCCAAAAACATTCAGTACTTC. Translating gives CASSATGAIAKNIQYF. The full variable domain, in which reference TRBV9 and TRBJ2-4 provide the parts outside the CDR3, is DSGVTQTPKHLITATGQRVTLRCSPRSGDLSVYWYQQSLDQGLQFLIQYYNGEERAKGNILERFSAQQFPDLHSELNLSSLELGDSALYFCASSATGAIAKNIQYFGAGTRLSVL.

The V call is TRBV4-3, the J call TRBJ1-2, with D tentatively TRBD1 (6 bases). This CDR3 contains 16 residues. Looked up from germline, CDR1 is LGHNA and CDR2 is YSLEER. The V and J ends lost 0 bases and 3 bases respectively, with 14 bases between them. CDR3 amino acids: CASSQDFTGSDYGYTF. DNA of the CDR3: TGCGCCAGCAGCCAAGATTTCACAGGGTCGGACTATGGCTACACCTTC.

This rearrangement joins TRBV2 to TRBJ1-1; a weak D match, TRBD1 (5 bases). Germline-derived CDR1 and CDR2 are SNHLY and FYNNEI. This CDR3 is built from 14 residues. Trimming removed 5 bases at V and 0 bases at J, with 10 bases between. DNA of the CDR3: TGTGCCAGCAGTAAGATGACAGTGAACACTGAAGCTTTCTTT. Residues: CASSKMTVNTEAFF.

J is TRBJ2-2 and V is TRBV5-1; D perhaps matches TRBD1 (5 bases). V lost 4 bases to trimming and J lost 6 bases, with 16 bases between them. Germline V gives CDR1 SGHRS, CDR2 YFSETQ. The CDR3 contains 15 residues. In DNA form, the CDR3 reads TGCGCCAGCAGCCTAGACAGTGGTGGGGCCGGGGAGCTGTTTTTT. This sequence encodes CASSLDSGGAGELFF.

The CDR3 loop is CASSQDWIAGGRETQYF. CDR3 sequence (DNA): TGCGCCAGCAGCCAAGATTGGATAGCGGGAGGGCGAGAGACCCAGTACTTC. The rearrangement joins TRBV4-1 to TRBJ2-5, with 11 positions matching TRBD2. The trim removed 0 bases at V and 4 bases at J, leaving 7 bases unmatched. Germline V CDR1 and CDR2: MGHRA, YSYEKL. The CDR3 contains 17 residues.

J is TRBJ1-1 and V is TRBV11-2; a weak D match, TRBD1 (5 bases). CDR1 and CDR2 from the germline V gene are SGHAT and FQNNGV. The V end was cut by 4 bases, the J end by 1 base, with 13 bases between. The CDR3 loop spans 15 amino acids. In DNA form, the CDR3 reads TGTGCCAGCAGCTCCCTCACAGGACCGAACACTGAAGCTTTCTTT. This translates into CASSSLTGPNTEAFF. The whole variable domain, remainder taken from reference TRBV11-2 and TRBJ1-1, is EAGVAQSPRYKIIEKRQSVAFWCNPISGHATLYWYQQILGQGPKLLIQFQNNGVVDDSQLPKDRFSAERLKGVDSTLKIQPAKLEDSAVYLCASSSLTGPNTEAFFGQGTRLTVV.

The V gene is TRBV5-6, the J gene TRBJ1-1; TRBD1 matches at 8 bases. Trimming removed 4 bases from V and 2 bases from J; junction bases left unmatched: 4. This CDR3 spans 14 amino acids. Germline CDR1 and CDR2: SGHDT and YYEEEE. The CDR3 nucleotides read TGTGCCAGCAGCCCGGGACAGGCAAACACTGAAGCTTTCTTT. This codes for CASSPGQANTEAFF.

Notes on this clone: Other DNA sequences from this sample encode an identical CDR3 as well. The genes are TRBV9 and TRBJ1-1, with a weak D call TRBD1 (5 bases). V gave up 8 bases and J gave up 0 bases, with 11 bases separating them. CDR3 size: 13 residues. Per the germline V gene, CDR1 is SGDLS and CDR2 is YYNGEE. CDR3 DNA sequence: TGTGCCAGTAGTGACAGTTTGAACACTGAAGCTTTCTTT. Its protein product is CASSDSLNTEAFF.

V is TRBV30 and J is TRBJ2-1; 11 nucleotides agree with TRBD2. The CDR3 length is 16 residues. The germline gives CDR1 GTSNPN, CDR2 SVGIG (reference sequence). Germline trimming cut 0 bases from V and 5 bases from J; bases unmatched to any gene: 6. The CDR3 nucleotides read TGTGCCTGGAGTGTACGACTAGCGGGAACTAACAATGAGCAGTTCTTC. As protein: CAWSVRLAGTNNEQFF.

CDR3 sequence reads: CASSPRGGAEAFF. In nucleotides, the CDR3 is TGTGCCAGCAGCCCAAGGGGTGGCGCTGAAGCTTTCTTT. This rearrangement joins TRBV11-3 to TRBJ1-1; possible D gene TRBD1, 5 bases. There are 13 residues in the CDR3. V dropped 5 bases and J dropped 6 bases, with 13 bases sitting between them. Germline values: CDR1 SGHNT, CDR2 YENEEA.

The rearrangement joins TRBV27 to TRBJ1-4; D is undetermined. V was clipped by 6 bases and J by 5 bases, with 4 bases between them. In germline, CDR1 is MNHEY, CDR2 SMNVEV (reference sequence). This CDR3 spans 11 amino acids. The CDR3 spells CASRQNEKLFF. The CDR3 DNA reads TGTGCCAGCAGGCAGAATGAAAAACTGTTTTTT.

The genes are TRBV4-3 and TRBJ1-2, with 9 bases lining up with TRBD1. The CDR3 consists of 15 residues. With 5 bases clipped from V and 4 bases from J, the junction kept 8 bases outside the gene matches. The germline CDR1 and CDR2 sequences are LGHNA and YSLEER. The CDR3 here is CASSRPGQGIYGYTF. CDR3 DNA sequence: TGCGCCAGCAGCAGGCCGGGACAGGGAATCTATGGCTACACCTTC.

V is TRBV30 and J is TRBJ1-1; the D gene is possibly TRBD1 (5 bases). The length of the CDR3 is 13 residues. V was cut by 5 bases and J by 2 bases, with 12 bases left in between. The germline V gene encodes CDR1 GTSNPN and CDR2 SVGIG (reference sequence). CDR3 region: CAWGPGTNTEAFF. The CDR3 coding sequence is TGTGCCTGGGGGCCAGGGACTAACACTGAAGCTTTCTTT.